The TCR beta chain described here comes from a study of blood T cell repertoires in COVID-19. Study-wide context: Both acute and convalescent COVID-19 samples were obtained from the United States, Italy and Spain.

Clones were read by immunoSEQ multiplex PCR, and TCRdb kept only the in-frame ones, dropping some. The sample gives about 430,000 clones, 85% to 90% of which show up once; about 0.91% is in the top ten. The CDR3 consists of 16 residues. The V segment lost 5 bases and the J segment 6 bases; nucleotides outside the gene matches: 12. Germline V gene sequence: CDR1 SGHNT, CDR2 YYREEE (reference sequence). The sample taken for sequencing was peripheral blood. The receptor was isolated from a man in his late teens or twenties with COVID-19, enrolled during active disease. The chain joins TRBV5-4 to TRBJ2-2, with 8 bases lining up with TRBD1. DNA for the CDR3: TGTGCCAGCAGGATCAGGACAGGGATTGGGGCCGGGGAGCTGTTTTTT. This encodes CASRIRTGIGAGELFF.